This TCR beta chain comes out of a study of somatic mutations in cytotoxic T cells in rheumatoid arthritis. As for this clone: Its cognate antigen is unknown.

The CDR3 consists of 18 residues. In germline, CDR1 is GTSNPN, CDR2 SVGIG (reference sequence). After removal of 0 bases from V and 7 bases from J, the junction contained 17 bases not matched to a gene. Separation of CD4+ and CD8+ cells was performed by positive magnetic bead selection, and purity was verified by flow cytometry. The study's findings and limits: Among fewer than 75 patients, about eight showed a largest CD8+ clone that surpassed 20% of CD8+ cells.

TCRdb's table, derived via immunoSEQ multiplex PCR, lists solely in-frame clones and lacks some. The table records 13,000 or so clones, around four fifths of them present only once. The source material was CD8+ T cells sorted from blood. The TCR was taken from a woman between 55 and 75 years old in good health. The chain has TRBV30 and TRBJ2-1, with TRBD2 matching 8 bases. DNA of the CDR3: TGTGCCTGGAGTGTACTGGCGGGGGGCCCCCCTCCTCTAAATGAGCAGTTCTTC. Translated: CAWSVLAGGPPPLNEQFF.